The 15 T cell receptor beta chains reported below all come from one sample, sequenced in a study of blood T cell repertoires in COVID-19. Profiled with immunoSEQ multiplex PCR; TCRdb holds only in-frame clones, not every one. The sample has 55,000 to 70,000 clones; about 86% are singletons. Input material: peripheral blood. The receptors come from a man in his fifties or sixties with acute or convalescent COVID-19.

This clone was seen more than once but under ten times. The rearrangement joins TRBV6-5 to TRBJ2-7; 11 positions match TRBD2. This CDR3 has 16 residues. CDR1 and CDR2 (germline): MNHEY, SVGAGI. After removal of 2 bases from V and 6 bases from J, the junction contained 9 bases not matched to a gene. Written as DNA, the CDR3 is TGTGCCAGCAGTTACCCCACTAGCGGGGGAGGCTCCGAGCAGTACTTC. This sequence encodes CASSYPTSGGGSEQYF.

This clone was observed once. The chain has TRBV10-1 and TRBJ2-7, with 7 bases that match TRBD2. Germline-derived CDR1 and CDR2 are WNHNN and SYGVQD (reference sequence). The CDR3 extends over 14 amino acids. The ends lost 11 bases at V and 5 bases at J; junction bases unmatched: 15. Written as DNA, the CDR3 is TGCGCCGGCGCGGGGGTTCGCCAACCCCACGAGCAGTACTTC. The encoded protein is CAGAGVRQPHEQYF.

This clone has a handful of counts. The chain joins TRBV24-1 to TRBJ2-2; a weak D match, TRBD1 (6 bases). Per germline, CDR1 KGHDR and CDR2 SFDVKD. CDR3 length: 16 residues. V was clipped by 4 bases and J by 0 bases, with 11 bases between them. For the CDR3, the DNA is TGTGCCACCAGTGACCCCAGGGGACCGAACACCGGGGAGCTGTTTTTT. It encodes CATSDPRGPNTGELFF.

Concerning this clone: The junction departs from germline at one end; a sequencing error may be responsible. The chain employs TRBV7-7 and TRBJ2-5; D might be TRBD1 (5 bases). The CDR3 spans 14 residues. Germline loops: CDR1 SSHAT, CDR2 FNYEAQ (reference sequence). Here the CDR3 reads CASSPPGIQETQYF. CDR3 bases: TGTGCTAGCAGCCCCCCAGGGATCCAAGAGACCCAGTACTTC.

V usage is TRBV2 and J usage is TRBJ2-1; D is possibly TRBD1 (6 bases). This CDR3 region has 16 residues. V lost 3 bases, J lost 3 bases, and 15 bases lay in between. Germline lookup yields CDR1 SNHLY and CDR2 FYNNEI. CDR3 sequence reads: CASSDLTGKDYNEQFF. DNA for the CDR3: TGTGCCAGCAGTGACCTCACAGGGAAAGACTACAATGAGCAGTTCTTC.

The chain employs TRBV6-6 and TRBJ1-4; D is perhaps TRBD1 (6 bases). The CDR3 totals 17 residues. The V gene's germline CDR1 is MNHNY and CDR2 SVGAGI (reference sequence). V dropped 5 bases and J dropped 0 bases, with 16 bases sitting between them. CDR3 protein: CASSHGQRPATNEKLFF. In nucleotides, the CDR3 is TGTGCCAGCAGTCACGGACAGCGCCCTGCAACTAATGAAAAACTGTTTTTT.

The rearrangement joins TRBV10-3 to TRBJ1-2; 9 bases align to TRBD1. The CDR3 is 13 residues long. Germline CDR1 ENHRY, CDR2 SYGVKD. With 6 bases clipped from V and 7 bases from J, the junction kept 6 bases outside the gene matches. For the CDR3, the DNA is TGTGCCATCAGGTACCGGGACAGGGCTGGCTACACCTTC. It is translated as CAIRYRDRAGYTF.

V usage is TRBV2 and J usage is TRBJ1-6; D might be TRBD1 (5 bases). Germline loops: CDR1 SNHLY, CDR2 FYNNEI. The CDR3 has 13 amino acids. The ends were cut back, 11 bases at V and 4 bases at J, with 12 bases in the middle. DNA for the CDR3: TGTGCCGCGGCAGACAGTTATAATTCACCCCTCCACTTT. Residues: CAAADSYNSPLHF.

This clone has a single count. The chain is built from TRBV30 and TRBJ1-5; the D gene is possibly TRBD1 (5 bases). Trimming left V 0 bases short and J 4 bases short, with 7 bases between. The germline V gene encodes CDR1 GTSNPN and CDR2 SVGIG (reference sequence). The CDR3 totals 13 residues. The CDR3 is CAWSVDRNQPQHF. CDR3 coding DNA: TGTGCCTGGAGTGTAGACAGAAATCAGCCCCAGCATTTT.

The V gene is TRBV2, the J gene TRBJ1-5, with D possibly TRBD1 on 5 matching bases. With 5 bases removed from V and 9 bases from J, the gap between germline ends came to 11 bases. CDR1 is SNHLY, CDR2 FYNNEI, per germline. The CDR3 consists of 12 residues. The CDR3, as DNA: TGTGCCAGCAGTTTTCTCGGGGGGCCCCAGCATTTT. This translates into CASSFLGGPQHF.

The chain joins TRBV6-5 to TRBJ2-1, with D maybe TRBD1 (6 bases). Germline V gives CDR1 MNHEY, CDR2 SVGAGI. The V end was cut by 6 bases, the J end by 4 bases, with 10 bases between. The CDR3 covers 13 residues. The CDR3 DNA reads TGTGCCAGCAGGACAGGACCGTACAATGAGCAGTTCTTC. Translating gives CASRTGPYNEQFF.

The chain couples TRBV19 to TRBJ1-4, with 10 bases lining up with TRBD1. CDR3 size: 15 residues. Losses at the gene ends were 5 bases for V and 8 bases for J; bases not matched to a gene: 8. Germline V lookup: CDR1 LNHDA, CDR2 SQIVND (reference sequence). CDR3 residues: CASSRQGALGEKLFF. As DNA, the CDR3 is TGTGCCAGTAGTCGACAGGGGGCATTGGGGGAAAAACTGTTTTTT.

The V and J genes are TRBV2 and TRBJ1-6, with TRBD1 matching 7 bases. The J segment lost 7 bases and the V segment lost 8 bases, leaving 8 bases of the junction unmatched. CDR1 is SNHLY and CDR2 is FYNNEI in the germline V gene. There are 14 residues in the CDR3. In nucleotides, the CDR3 is TGTGCCAGCCTTACAGGGGTTACCAATTCACCCCTCCACTTT. It specifies CASLTGVTNSPLHF.

The rearrangement links TRBV5-4 to TRBJ2-1, with TRBD2 matching 13 bases. The length of the CDR3 is 15 residues. The V segment lost 0 bases and the J segment 7 bases; nucleotides outside the gene matches: 1. Germline V lookup: CDR1 SGHNT, CDR2 YYREEE (reference sequence). CDR3 protein: CASSLELAGGNEQFF. In DNA form, the CDR3 reads TGTGCCAGCAGCTTGGAACTAGCGGGGGGGAATGAGCAGTTCTTC. Full variable domain (outside the CDR3, taken from reference TRBV5-4 and TRBJ2-1): ETGVTQSPTHLIKTRGQQVTLRCSSQSGHNTVSWYQQALGQGPQFIFQYYREEENGRGNFPPRFSGLQFPNYSSELNVNALELDDSALYLCASSLELAGGNEQFFGPGTRLTVL.

The rearrangement joins TRBV7-9 to TRBJ2-3, with TRBD2 identical over 13 bases. The CDR3 extends over 19 amino acids. V shed 5 bases, J shed 0 bases, and the junction held 11 bases outside the gene matches. The V gene's germline CDR1 is SEHNR and CDR2 FQNEAQ (reference sequence). CDR3 sequence: CASSPPRGTSGASTDTQYF. The CDR3 nucleotides are TGTGCCAGCAGCCCCCCCCGCGGGACTAGCGGGGCGAGCACAGATACGCAGTATTTT.